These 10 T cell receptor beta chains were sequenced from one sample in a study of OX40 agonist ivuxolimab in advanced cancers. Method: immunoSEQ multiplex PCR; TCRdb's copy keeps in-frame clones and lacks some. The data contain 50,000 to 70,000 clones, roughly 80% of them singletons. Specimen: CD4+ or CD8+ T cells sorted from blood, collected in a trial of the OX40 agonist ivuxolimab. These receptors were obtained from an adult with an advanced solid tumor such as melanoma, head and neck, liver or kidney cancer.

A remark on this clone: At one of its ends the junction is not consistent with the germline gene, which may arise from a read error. CDR3 sequence (DNA): TGCAGTGCTAGTAGAGTCAATGGGCAGTTCTTC. Its protein product is CSASRVNGQFF. The chain uses TRBV20-1 and TRBJ2-1; D is unresolved. Germline V gene lookup returns CDR1 DFQATT and CDR2 SNEGSKA (reference sequence). This CDR3 has 11 residues.

CDR3 region: CASSTRRVAGDGTDTQYF. CDR3 in DNA: TGTGCCAGCAGTACCCGCCGGGTAGCGGGAGATGGCACAGATACGCAGTATTTT. The chain joins TRBV28 to TRBJ2-3; 9 bases fit TRBD2. V was clipped by 5 bases and J by 1 base; unmatched bases: 13. Germline CDR1 MDHEN, CDR2 SYDVKM. The CDR3 contains 18 residues. Full variable domain (rest looked up from reference TRBV28 and TRBJ2-3): DVKVTQSSRYLVKRTGEKVFLECVQDMDHENMFWYRQDPGLGLRLIYFSYDVKMKEKGDIPEGYSVSREKKERFSLILESASTNQTSMYLCASSTRRVAGDGTDTQYFGPGTRLTVL.

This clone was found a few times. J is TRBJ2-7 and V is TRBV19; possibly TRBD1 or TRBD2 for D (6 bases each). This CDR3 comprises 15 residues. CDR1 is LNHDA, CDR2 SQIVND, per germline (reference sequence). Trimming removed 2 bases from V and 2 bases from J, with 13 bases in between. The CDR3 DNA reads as TGTGCCAGTAGTATATTGGGGGGCGCCCCCTACGAGCAGTACTTC. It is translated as CASSILGGAPYEQYF.

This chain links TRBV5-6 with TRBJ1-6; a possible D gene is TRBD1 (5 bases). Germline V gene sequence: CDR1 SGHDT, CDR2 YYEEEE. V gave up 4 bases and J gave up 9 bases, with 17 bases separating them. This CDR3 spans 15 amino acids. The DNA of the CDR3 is TGTGCCAGCAGCCCACCCGGGACCTGGGGTTCACCCCTCCACTTT. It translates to CASSPPGTWGSPLHF.

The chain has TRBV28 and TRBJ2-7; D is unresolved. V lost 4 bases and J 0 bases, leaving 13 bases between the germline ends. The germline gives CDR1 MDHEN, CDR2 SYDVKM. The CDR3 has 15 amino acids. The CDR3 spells CASSSLRSGSYEQYF. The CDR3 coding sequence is TGTGCCAGCAGTTCACTCCGATCGGGCTCCTACGAGCAGTACTTC.

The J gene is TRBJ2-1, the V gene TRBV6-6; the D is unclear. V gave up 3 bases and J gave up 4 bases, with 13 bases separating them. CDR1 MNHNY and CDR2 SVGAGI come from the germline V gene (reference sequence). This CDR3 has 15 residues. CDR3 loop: CASSYSPGKYNEQFF. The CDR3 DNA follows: TGTGCCAGCAGTTATTCACCCGGCAAATACAATGAGCAGTTCTTC.

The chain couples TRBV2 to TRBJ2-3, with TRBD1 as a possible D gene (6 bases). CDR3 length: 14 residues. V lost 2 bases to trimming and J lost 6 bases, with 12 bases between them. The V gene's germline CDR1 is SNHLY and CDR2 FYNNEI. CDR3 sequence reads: CASSESVQGDTQYF. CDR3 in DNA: TGTGCCAGCAGTGAATCGGTCCAGGGGGATACGCAGTATTTT.

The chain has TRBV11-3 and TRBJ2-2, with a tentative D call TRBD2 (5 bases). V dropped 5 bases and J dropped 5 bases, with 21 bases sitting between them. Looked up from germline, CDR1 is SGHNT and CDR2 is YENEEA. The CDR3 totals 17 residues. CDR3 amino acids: CASSRGIAPSGTGELFF. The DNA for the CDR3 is TGTGCCAGCAGCCGGGGAATAGCGCCAAGTGGGACCGGGGAGCTGTTTTTT.

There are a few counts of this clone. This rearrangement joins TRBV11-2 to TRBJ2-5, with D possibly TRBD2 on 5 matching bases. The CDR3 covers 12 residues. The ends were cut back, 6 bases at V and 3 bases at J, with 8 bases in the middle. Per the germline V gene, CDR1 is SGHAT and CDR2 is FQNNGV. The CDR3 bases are TGTGCCAGCAGGACTACGGAAGAGACCCAGTACTTC. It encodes CASRTTEETQYF.

CDR3 nucleotides: TGTGCCAGCAGTTTCCGGGGGTCGCGGCCCCAGCATTTT. It is translated as CASSFRGSRPQHF. The J gene is TRBJ1-5, the V gene TRBV27; weak D call: TRBD1 (5 bases). The CDR3 totals 13 residues. Trimming took off 3 bases at V and 9 bases at J, with 12 bases between the two ends. Germline loops: CDR1 MNHEY, CDR2 SMNVEV (reference sequence).